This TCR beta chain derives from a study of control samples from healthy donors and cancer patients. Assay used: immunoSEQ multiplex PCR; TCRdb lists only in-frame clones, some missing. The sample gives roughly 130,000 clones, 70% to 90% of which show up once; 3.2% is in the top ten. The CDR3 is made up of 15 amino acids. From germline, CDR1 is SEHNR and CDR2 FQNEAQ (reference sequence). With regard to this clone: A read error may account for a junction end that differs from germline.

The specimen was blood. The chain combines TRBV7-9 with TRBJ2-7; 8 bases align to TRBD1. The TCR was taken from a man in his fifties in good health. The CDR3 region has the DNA TGTGCCAGCAGCCCGGACCGACAGGGGAGTTACGGGCAGTACTTC. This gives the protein CASSPDRQGSYGQYF.